Below, 16 T cell receptor beta chains from the same sample are listed, as sequenced in a study of PD-L1 blockade in urothelial cancer. Sequencing used immunoSEQ multiplex PCR; TCRdb keeps in-frame clones, though not all of them. The sample holds around 100,000 clones, roughly nine tenths seen once. The sequencing used PBMCs, collected around atezolizumab (anti-PD-L1) treatment. The receptors originated from a woman aged 80 or older with urothelial cancer.

This chain joins TRBV2 and TRBJ2-5; 8 bases align to TRBD2. CDR1 and CDR2 from the germline V gene are SNHLY and FYNNEI. This CDR3 is 14 amino acids long. The V segment lost 2 bases and the J segment 4 bases; nucleotides outside the gene matches: 3. CDR3 in amino acids: CASSEQAGGETQYF. The CDR3, as DNA: TGTGCCAGCAGTGAACAGGCGGGGGGAGAGACCCAGTACTTC.

CDR3 DNA sequence: TGTGCCAGTAGCAGACTCCAACCCATCAGCTCCTACAATGAGCAGTTCTTC. Translation: CASSRLQPISSYNEQFF. The J gene is TRBJ2-1, the V gene TRBV19; D is undetermined. V was pared by 6 bases and J by 0 bases, with 18 bases between. The germline CDR1 and CDR2 sequences are LNHDA and SQIVND (reference sequence). The CDR3 covers 17 residues. The whole variable domain, filled in from reference TRBV19 and TRBJ2-1, reads DGGITQSPKYLFRKEGQNVTLSCEQNLNHDAMYWYRQDPGQGLRLIYYSQIVNDFQKGDIAEGYSVSREKKESFPLTVTSAQKNPTAFYLCASSRLQPISSYNEQFFGPGTRLTVL.

This chain joins TRBV2 and TRBJ1-5; maybe TRBD1 (6 bases). This CDR3 comprises 15 residues. Trimming cost V 7 bases and J 2 bases, with 15 bases left between them. The germline gives CDR1 SNHLY, CDR2 FYNNEI. The CDR3 loop reads CASNPRAGGNQPQHF. CDR3 sequence (DNA): TGTGCCAGCAACCCCAGGGCAGGGGGCAATCAGCCCCAGCATTTT.

This clone has a single count. The rearrangement uses TRBV5-6 and TRBJ1-5, with D uncertain. CDR3 length: 13 amino acids. Germline V gives CDR1 SGHDT, CDR2 YYEEEE. V was pared by 0 bases and J by 5 bases, with 6 bases between. CDR3 sequence reads: CASSLAGDQPQHF. The CDR3 DNA sequence: TGTGCCAGCAGCTTGGCCGGGGATCAGCCCCAGCATTTT.

The chain recombines TRBV10-1 with TRBJ2-1, with TRBD2 matching 10 bases. CDR3 size: 17 residues. Germline V lookup: CDR1 WNHNN, CDR2 SYGVQD (reference sequence). J was trimmed by 1 base and V by 4 bases; bases with no gene match: 7. The CDR3 here is CASSGEIAGGSYNEQFF. The CDR3 nucleotides are TGCGCCAGCAGTGGGGAGATAGCGGGGGGATCCTACAATGAGCAGTTCTTC.

The rearrangement links TRBV6-5 to TRBJ2-7; D uncertain. The CDR3 contains 15 residues. Germline values: CDR1 MNHEY, CDR2 SVGAGI. The ends were cut back, 4 bases at V and 0 bases at J, with 13 bases in the middle. The DNA for the CDR3 is TGTGCCAGCAGTTCCCTAGGCGGATCCTCCTACGAGCAGTACTTC. Its protein product is CASSSLGGSSYEQYF.

This sequence joins TRBV2 and TRBJ2-7; TRBD1 agrees at 7 bases. The J segment lost 2 bases and the V segment lost 4 bases, leaving 8 bases of the junction unmatched. The germline gives CDR1 SNHLY, CDR2 FYNNEI. CDR3 length: 15 amino acids. Here the CDR3 reads CASSAGQSPAYEQYF. The CDR3 DNA is TGTGCCAGCAGTGCGGGACAGTCCCCAGCCTACGAGCAGTACTTC.

The rearrangement joins TRBV28 to TRBJ2-7, with TRBD1 matching over 8 bases. The length of the CDR3 is 15 residues. Germline loops: CDR1 MDHEN, CDR2 SYDVKM. The V gene end was trimmed by 11 bases and the J gene end by 3 bases; junction bases not matched to a gene: 15. The CDR3 DNA follows: TGTGCCTGCGGCGATGACAGGGGTGTAGGCTACGAGCAGTACTTC. Its protein is CACGDDRGVGYEQYF.

The chain joins TRBV4-2 to TRBJ2-1, with D possibly being TRBD1 (6 bases). Germline V lookup: CDR1 LGHNA, CDR2 YNFKEQ. V gave up 2 bases and J gave up 9 bases, with 23 bases separating them. The CDR3 runs to 17 residues. CDR3 nucleotide sequence: TGTGCCAGCAGCCAACTGGGGCCGGGAACAGGGCTGGGTGAGCAGTTCTTC. Translation: CASSQLGPGTGLGEQFF.

The V gene is TRBV5-6, the J gene TRBJ1-1; 9 positions match TRBD1. V trimming: 7 bases; J trimming: 7 bases; junction bases outside the gene matches: 8. The CDR3 is 13 amino acids. Germline CDR1 and CDR2: SGHDT and YYEEEE. The CDR3 reads CASLRQGVGEAFF. The CDR3 nucleotides are TGTGCCAGCCTCCGACAGGGGGTAGGTGAAGCTTTCTTT.

The V call is TRBV19, the J call TRBJ2-5; 8 nucleotides match TRBD2. This CDR3 comprises 12 residues. V shed 11 bases and J 2 bases; nucleotides not matched to a gene: 4. Per the germline V gene, CDR1 is LNHDA and CDR2 is SQIVND (reference sequence). The CDR3, as DNA: TGTGCCGGGACTAGGCGGCAAGAGACCCAGTACTTC. Encoded protein: CAGTRRQETQYF.

The V and J genes are TRBV6-5 and TRBJ2-7; 8 bases align to TRBD2. Trimming took 5 bases from V and 12 from J; bases not matched to a gene: 15. This CDR3 region has 14 residues. Germline CDR1 and CDR2: MNHEY and SVGAGI. The CDR3: CASSQGRGTSVVYF. CDR3 sequence (DNA): TGTGCCAGCAGTCAGGGTAGAGGGACTAGTGTTGTGTACTTC.

The J gene is TRBJ2-2, the V gene TRBV28; a possible D gene is TRBD2 (5 bases). V was trimmed by 2 bases and J by 4 bases, leaving 17 bases between them. The CDR3 is 17 amino acids. The V gene's germline CDR1 is MDHEN and CDR2 SYDVKM. The CDR3 coding sequence is TGTGCCAGCAGTTTAGGAGGTAAAAGCGCTCGCACCGGGGAGCTGTTTTTT. Amino acids: CASSLGGKSARTGELFF.

CDR3 sequence reads: CASSVGVAAETQYF. The CDR3, as DNA: TGTGCCAGCAGCGTAGGAGTGGCGGCGGAGACCCAGTACTTC. This sequence joins TRBV9 and TRBJ2-5; D gene unclear. The CDR3 contains 14 residues. Germline CDR1 is SGDLS and CDR2 is YYNGEE. Trimming took 0 bases from V and 5 from J, leaving 11 bases between them.

The V call is TRBV28, the J call TRBJ2-5, with 9 nucleotides matching TRBD2. Germline assignment: CDR1 MDHEN and CDR2 SYDVKM. V lost 1 base to trimming and J lost 0 bases; unmatched junction nucleotides: 3. This CDR3 is built from 16 residues. CDR3 coding DNA: TGTGCCAGCAGTTTATACGGGACTAGCAACCAAGAGACCCAGTACTTC. Protein: CASSLYGTSNQETQYF.

This chain uses TRBV5-6 with TRBJ2-5; perhaps TRBD1 as D (5 bases). The length of the CDR3 is 16 residues. Germline V gene sequence: CDR1 SGHDT, CDR2 YYEEEE. V was pared by 4 bases and J by 5 bases, with 21 bases between. CDR3 protein: CASSLWGWGSRETQYF. The CDR3 DNA reads TGTGCCAGCAGCCTTTGGGGCTGGGGCTCCAGGGAGACCCAGTACTTC.